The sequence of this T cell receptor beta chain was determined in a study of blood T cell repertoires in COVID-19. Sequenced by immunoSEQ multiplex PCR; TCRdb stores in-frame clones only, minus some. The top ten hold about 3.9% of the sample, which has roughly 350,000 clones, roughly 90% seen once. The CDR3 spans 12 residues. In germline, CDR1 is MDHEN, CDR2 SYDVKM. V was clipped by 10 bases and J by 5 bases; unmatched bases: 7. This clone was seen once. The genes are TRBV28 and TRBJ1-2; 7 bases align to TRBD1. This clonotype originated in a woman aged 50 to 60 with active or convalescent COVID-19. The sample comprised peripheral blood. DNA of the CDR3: TGTGCCACTACGGACAGGATTTATGGCTACACCTTC. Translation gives CATTDRIYGYTF.